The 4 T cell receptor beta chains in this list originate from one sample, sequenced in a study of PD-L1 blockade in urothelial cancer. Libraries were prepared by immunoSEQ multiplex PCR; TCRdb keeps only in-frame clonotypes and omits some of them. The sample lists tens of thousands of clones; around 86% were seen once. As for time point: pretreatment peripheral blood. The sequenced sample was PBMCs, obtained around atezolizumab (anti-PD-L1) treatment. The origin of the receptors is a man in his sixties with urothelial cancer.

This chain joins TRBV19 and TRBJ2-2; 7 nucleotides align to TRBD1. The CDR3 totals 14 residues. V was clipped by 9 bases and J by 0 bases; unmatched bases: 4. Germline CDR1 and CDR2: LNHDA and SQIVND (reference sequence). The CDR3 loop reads CASRQGPNTGELFF. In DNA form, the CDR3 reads TGTGCCAGCAGACAGGGCCCGAACACCGGGGAGCTGTTTTTT. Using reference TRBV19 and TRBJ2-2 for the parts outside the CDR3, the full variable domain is DGGITQSPKYLFRKEGQNVTLSCEQNLNHDAMYWYRQDPGQGLRLIYYSQIVNDFQKGDIAEGYSVSREKKESFPLTVTSAQKNPTAFYLCASRQGPNTGELFFGEGSRLTVL.

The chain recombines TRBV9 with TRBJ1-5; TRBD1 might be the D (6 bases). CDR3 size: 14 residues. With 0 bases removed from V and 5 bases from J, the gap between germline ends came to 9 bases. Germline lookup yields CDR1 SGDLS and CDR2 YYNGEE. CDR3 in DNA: TGTGCCAGCAGCGTAGGTCCAGGGGATCAGCCCCAGCATTTT. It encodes CASSVGPGDQPQHF.

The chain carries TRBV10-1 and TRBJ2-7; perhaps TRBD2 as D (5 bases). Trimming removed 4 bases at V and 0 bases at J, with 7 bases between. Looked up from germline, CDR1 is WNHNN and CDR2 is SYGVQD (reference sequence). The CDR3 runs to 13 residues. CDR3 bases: TGCGCCAGCAGTGCGGGGTCCTCCTACGAGCAGTACTTC. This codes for CASSAGSSYEQYF.

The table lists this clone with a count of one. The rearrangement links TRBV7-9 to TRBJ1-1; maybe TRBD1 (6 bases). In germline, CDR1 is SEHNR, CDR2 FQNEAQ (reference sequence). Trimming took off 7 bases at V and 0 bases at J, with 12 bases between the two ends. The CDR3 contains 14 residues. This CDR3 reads CASTDQGMNTEAFF. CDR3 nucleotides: TGTGCCAGCACCGACCAGGGGATGAACACTGAAGCTTTCTTT.